Below are 12 T cell receptor beta chains sequenced from a single sample in a study of blood T cell repertoires in COVID-19. The repertoire was sequenced with immunoSEQ multiplex PCR; TCRdb's copy has only in-frame clones and lacks some. The sample lists fewer than 250,000 clones, more than 75% seen once, with less than 8% in the top ten. Sequencing used PBMCs or T cells enriched from blood (not recorded which). Every receptor here comes from a man aged 25-45 years in a cohort exposed to, infected with or recovered from COVID-19 (not recorded which).

The rearrangement links TRBV7-6 to TRBJ2-2, with TRBD2 identical over 14 bases. Germline V gives CDR1 SGHVS, CDR2 FNYEAQ. This CDR3 is built from 16 residues. Losses at the gene ends were 5 bases for V and 5 bases for J; bases not matched to a gene: 4. In nucleotides, the CDR3 is TGTGCCAGCAGCCCGGGACTAGCGGGAGCGACCGGGGAGCTGTTTTTT. This encodes CASSPGLAGATGELFF.

This chain links TRBV12-3 or TRBV12-4 with TRBJ2-5, with D hard to call. The V end lost 1 base, the J end lost 3 bases, and 6 bases lay between the germline ends. CDR3 size: 13 residues. In DNA form, the CDR3 reads TGTGCCAGCAGTTTAGTAGTGGAAGAGACCCAGTACTTC. Encoded protein: CASSLVVEETQYF.

The chain joins TRBV7-3 to TRBJ2-3; 11 bases are a match to TRBD2. Germline V gene data show CDR1 as SGHTA and CDR2 as FQGTGA. This CDR3 region has 16 residues. With V trimmed by 5 bases and J by 1 base, 5 bases remained unmatched. DNA for the CDR3: TGTGCCAGCAGCCAAAATAGCGGGAGGGGCACAGATACGCAGTATTTT. Its protein product is CASSQNSGRGTDTQYF.

V is TRBV28 and J is TRBJ2-5, with D possibly matching TRBD1 (5 bases). Germline CDR1 and CDR2: MDHEN and SYDVKM. Deletions cut 5 bases from V and 0 bases from J, with 10 bases between. The CDR3 is 14 amino acids. The CDR3 DNA reads TGTGCCAGCAGTGGGGCGGCGGACCAAGAGACCCAGTACTTC. Its protein is CASSGAADQETQYF.

The V call is TRBV6-9, the J call TRBJ2-7, with TRBD2 identical over 9 bases. The germline V gene encodes CDR1 MNHGY and CDR2 SVAAGI. J lost 4 bases, V lost 3 bases, and 13 bases had no gene match. The CDR3 runs to 17 residues. The CDR3 nucleotides are TGTGCCAGCAGTTACCTACACGGCGGGAGGGCCGCTTACGAGCAGTACTTC. Its protein product is CASSYLHGGRAAYEQYF.

As regards this clone: Mismatch with germline at one junction end may stem from a read error. J is TRBJ1-1 and V is TRBV24-1; 7 bases are a match to TRBD1. The CDR3 is made up of 18 amino acids. Germline V gene lookup returns CDR1 KGHDR and CDR2 SFDVKD. Here the CDR3 DNA reads TGTGCCACCAGTGATTCCCCCCCTCCGACAGGGTCGAACCCTGAAGCTTTCTTT. Translated, it gives CATSDSPPPTGSNPEAFF.

This clone appeared a single time. V usage is TRBV6-5 and J usage is TRBJ2-3; D unclear. The germline CDR1 and CDR2 sequences are MNHEY and SVGAGI. The CDR3 is made up of 15 amino acids. The V end was cut by 6 bases, the J end by 2 bases, with 15 bases between. The CDR3, as DNA: TGTGCCAGCAGCGACCAATGGGCAATCACAGATACGCAGTATTTT. This gives the protein CASSDQWAITDTQYF.

The chain recombines TRBV2 with TRBJ1-1; 7 nucleotides agree with TRBD1. V shed 7 bases, J shed 4 bases, and the junction held 6 bases outside the gene matches. Per germline, CDR1 SNHLY and CDR2 FYNNEI. CDR3 length equals 13 residues. CDR3 sequence (DNA): TGTGCCAGCATCCCGACAGGGAGCACTGAAGCTTTCTTT. This encodes CASIPTGSTEAFF.

The V call is TRBV6-4, the J call TRBJ2-1; D possibly corresponds to TRBD2 (6 bases). The CDR3 totals 13 residues. From germline, CDR1 is MRHNA and CDR2 SNTAGT. V gave up 2 bases and J gave up 6 bases, with 8 bases separating them. The CDR3 bases are TGTGCCAGCAGTGACGCGGGGATCAATGAGCAGTTCTTC. Amino acids: CASSDAGINEQFF.

This sequence joins TRBV27 and TRBJ2-1, with 7 bases identical to TRBD2. CDR1 is MNHEY and CDR2 is SMNVEV in the germline V gene (reference sequence). V dropped 3 bases and J dropped 7; count of bases not matched to a gene: 9. The CDR3 sequence is 15 residues long. The CDR3 loop is CASSLKAGVVNEQFF. The CDR3 coding sequence is TGTGCCAGCAGTTTGAAGGCGGGAGTGGTAAATGAGCAGTTCTTC.

The count of this clone is one. The J gene is TRBJ1-5, the V gene TRBV6-1; TRBD1 matches 8 bases. In germline, CDR1 is MNHNS, CDR2 SASEGT. V lost 3 bases, J lost 4 bases, and 11 bases stayed unmatched. The CDR3 is made up of 17 amino acids. CDR3 bases: TGTGCCAGCAGTGACCCCGGGCAGGGGGCAGGAAATCAGCCCCAGCATTTT. Translating gives CASSDPGQGAGNQPQHF.

V gene TRBV28 combines with J gene TRBJ2-7; no definite D call. The germline CDR1 and CDR2 sequences are MDHEN and SYDVKM. Trimming removed 4 bases at V and 0 bases at J, with 19 bases between. The CDR3 runs to 17 residues. The CDR3 loop reads CASSSSPTSKFSYEQYF. CDR3 nucleotide sequence: TGTGCCAGCAGTTCAAGCCCCACGAGTAAGTTCTCCTACGAGCAGTACTTC.